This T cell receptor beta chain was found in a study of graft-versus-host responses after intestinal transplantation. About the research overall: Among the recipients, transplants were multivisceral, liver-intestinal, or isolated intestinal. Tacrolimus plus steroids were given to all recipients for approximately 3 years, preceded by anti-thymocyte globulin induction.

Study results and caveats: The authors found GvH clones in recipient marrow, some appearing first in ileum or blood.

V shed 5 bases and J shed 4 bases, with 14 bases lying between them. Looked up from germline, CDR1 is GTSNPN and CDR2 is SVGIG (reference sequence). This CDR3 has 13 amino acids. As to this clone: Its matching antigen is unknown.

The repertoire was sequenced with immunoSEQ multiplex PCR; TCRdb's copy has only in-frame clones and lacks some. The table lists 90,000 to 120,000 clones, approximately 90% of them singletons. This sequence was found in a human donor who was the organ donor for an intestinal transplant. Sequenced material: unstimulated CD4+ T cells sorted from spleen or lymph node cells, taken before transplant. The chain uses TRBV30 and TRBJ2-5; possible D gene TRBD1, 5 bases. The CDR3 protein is CAWGTAGPETQYF. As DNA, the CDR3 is TGTGCCTGGGGAACCGCAGGGCCAGAGACCCAGTACTTC.